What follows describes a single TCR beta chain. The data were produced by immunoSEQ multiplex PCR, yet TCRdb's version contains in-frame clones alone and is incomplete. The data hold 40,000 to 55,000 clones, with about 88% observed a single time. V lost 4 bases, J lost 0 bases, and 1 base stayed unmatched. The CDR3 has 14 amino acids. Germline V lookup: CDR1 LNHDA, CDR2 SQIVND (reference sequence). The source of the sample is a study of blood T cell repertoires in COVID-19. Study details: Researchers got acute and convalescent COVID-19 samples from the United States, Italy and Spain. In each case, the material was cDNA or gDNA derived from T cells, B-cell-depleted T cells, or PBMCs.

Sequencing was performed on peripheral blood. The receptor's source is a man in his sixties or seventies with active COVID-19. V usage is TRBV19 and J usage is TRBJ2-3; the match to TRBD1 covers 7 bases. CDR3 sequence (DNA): TGTGCCAGTAGTACGGACAGGAGCACAGATACGCAGTATTTT. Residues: CASSTDRSTDTQYF. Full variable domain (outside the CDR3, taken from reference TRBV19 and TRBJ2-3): DGGITQSPKYLFRKEGQNVTLSCEQNLNHDAMYWYRQDPGQGLRLIYYSQIVNDFQKGDIAEGYSVSREKKESFPLTVTSAQKNPTAFYLCASSTDRSTDTQYFGPGTRLTVL.